Below, one T cell receptor beta chain is given with its context. Its antigen is not yet known. Base qualities are not at hand, and no much larger clone is one base apart. For the CD8 naive samples, CD45RO-negative cells were positively selected for CCR7, yielding a CD45RA+CCR7+ population from which TemRA cells were excluded. The donors were healthy, HIV-negative adults with no recently reported acute infections or vaccinations. Every donor was a Caucasian adult living in Nashville, Tennessee, USA. Blood was collected by leukapheresis, and PBMCs were isolated by Ficoll-Histopaque density gradient centrifugation and then cryopreserved in liquid nitrogen vapor phase. Purity and quantity of every magnetically sorted T cell population were checked by analytical flow cytometry. Each sorted fraction had its genomic DNA isolated and then quantified by UV absorbance on a Nanodrop 2000c. Spanning cysteine to phenylalanine, the CDR3 consists of 16 amino acids. Of the read, only the CDR3 DNA is kept; its 48 bases are in frame from base 1. CDR1 is given as MNHEY and CDR2 as SMNVEV, both from the germline V gene (reference sequence). At the junction V is shortened by 6 bases and J by 1 base, with 18 bases in between.

This entry comes from a study of shared clonotypes between healthy human individuals (TCRdb year 2020). Regarding the research as a whole: A few men and a couple of women, aged 18 to 49 years, made up the cohort. For each donor, three plates each were used for CD4 naive and CD4 memory, two plates were used for CD8 naive, and one plate was used for CD8 memory. The study deeply sequenced blood TCR repertoires of five healthy adults to estimate repertoire size and the extent of clonotype sharing between individuals. To increase sequencing depth and limit assay-specific biases, different laboratories used diverse techniques to prepare libraries and sequence TCR repertoires. Each donor's leukapheresis produced roughly between roughly 0.85 and 9.5 billion PBMCs.

Overall results and qualifications from the work: Because the study included only a small number of donors, the genetic and exposure-history diversity represented was limited. Based on pairwise subsampling, the degree of clonotype sharing among donors was expected to be affected by sequencing depth. Compared with non-shared clonotypes, the clonotypes found in all four sorted-subset donors had higher generation probabilities. Sharing across several donors was observed for around 4.8% of naive CD4, 3% to 3.5% of naive CD8, roughly 2.4% of memory CD4, and about 0.39% of memory CD8 clonotypes. Naive subsets generally had larger estimated clonotype richness than memory subsets. Rarefaction of sorted-subset datasets indicated incomplete sequencing despite the large sequencing depth. Sampling was restricted to blood, and TCR repertoires in tissue are likely to differ from TCR repertoires in blood.

TCR CDR3 regions were amplified from genomic DNA by multiplex PCR using the deep immunoSEQ assay. For each cell subset, the extracted genomic DNA was distributed evenly across all wells of several immunoSEQ 96-well plates, and each plate served as one replicate. Each replicate PCR for sorted subsets received approximately 220 ng genomic DNA, equal to roughly 30,000 T cell genomes. Purified libraries were quantified with a Qubit 3.0 fluorometer, sized on a Bioanalyzer 2100, and re-quantified with the KAPA Library Quantification kit. A separate single-read 150-cycle Illumina NextSeq 550 flow cell was used to sequence each immunoSEQ 96-well plate. On the study's bioinformatics: Because the immunoSEQ output held only junctional sequences and lacked quality scores, the filtering could not match the filtering applied to full-length reads. To assign V/J genes and CDR3, sequences were annotated using PyIR, a Python wrapper for IgBLAST v1.9, with IMGT germline references. Reads with weak V/J assignments (E-value above 1e-6), missing CDR3, stop codons, out-of-frame junctions, or ambiguous translated residues were removed. A V3J clonotype was defined by an identical inferred V gene, J gene, and CDR3 amino acid sequence. The percentage overlap between two repertoires was calculated by dividing the number of shared unique clonotypes by the size of the smaller repertoire. Three approaches were used to assess repertoire richness: RTK rarefaction, the Chao1 estimator, and Recon v2.1 estimates of unobserved clonotypes. For all TCRbeta clonotypes obtained by the gDNA method from a few donors, generation probabilities were computed with OLGA. TCRdb took over this immuneACCESS table, retaining in-frame rearrangements with V and J assigned. Such tables are incomplete; in checked studies, under half of the missing clones stem from an unresolved V gene, and the remainder is unexplained. From that table come the V and J calls and clone size; the DNA was used to work out D and trimming. This sample gives about 2.1 million clones in total; 93% of them show up just once. The ten largest clonotypes hold under 2% of the sample.

The V and J segments used are TRBV27 and TRBJ1-1; the D segment could be TRBD1, given 5 matching bases. The sequenced sample consisted of naive CD8+ T cells from PBMCs. This specimen's cell subset or site label, per the study, means: CD45RA+CCR7+. This sequence originates from a man aged 18 to 29 in good health. Some clones in this sample may be carry-over from other donors' samples. The CDR3 sequence is CASSVISSGTNTEAFF. The sequenced DNA: TGTGCCAGCAGCGTTATTTCCTCGGGGACGAACACTGAAGCTTTCTTT.